This T cell receptor beta chain derives from a study of T cells in Graves' hyperthyroidism and ophthalmopathy. RNA transcripts served as the template for amplifying TCR beta CDR3 regions. An initial round of RT-PCR targeting the TCR CDR3 relied on the HTBI primer set. TCRdb redid the calling of the multiplex PCR reads with MiXCR, one entry per CDR3 protein. The repertoire holds roughly 400,000 distinct CDR3 sequences, about 14% seen once, with approximately 29% in the top ten. On this clonotype: The antigen is unknown.

There are 11 residues in the CDR3. Germline values: CDR1 SGHTA, CDR2 FQGNSA. V was clipped by 5 bases and J by 6 bases, with 8 bases between them. Broader study findings: For ophthalmopathy, model prediction preceded onset by a median roughly 6.3 months.

Sequenced input: blood. The receptor was isolated from a man in his fifties with Graves' ophthalmopathy. The chain joins TRBV7-2 to TRBJ2-7; D gene ambiguous. CDR3 DNA: TGTGCCAGCAGCCAGCTGCGCGAGCAGTACTTC. It is translated as CASSQLREQYF.